This T cell receptor beta chain originates from a study of control samples from healthy donors and cancer patients. The assay was immunoSEQ multiplex PCR, and TCRdb's table has in-frame clones only and misses some. Of roughly 100,000 clones detected, around 92% appear once; the ten largest clones hold roughly 2.5%. Between the trimmed V and J ends, which lost 0 bases and 0 bases, there was a span of 8 bases. CDR3 length: 15 residues. Per germline, CDR1 ENHRY and CDR2 SYGVKD. Sequences were obtained from blood. This chain uses TRBV10-3 with TRBJ1-2; D unclear. The sequence was obtained from a woman under 30 in good health. Here the CDR3 reads CAISESPGANYGYTF. The CDR3 coding sequence is TGTGCCATCAGTGAGTCGCCAGGAGCTAACTATGGCTACACCTTC.